What follows are 3 T cell receptor beta chains derived from one specimen sequenced in a study of T cells in Graves' hyperthyroidism and ophthalmopathy. RNA transcripts were the template for amplifying TCR beta CDR3 regions. The study used the HTBI primer set for a first-round RT-PCR of the TCR CDR3. Each CDR3 protein is one row after TCRdb ran MiXCR on the multiplex PCR reads. The sample holds under 400,000 distinct CDR3 sequences, roughly 21% seen once. The sequenced material came from blood. Receptor source: a woman aged 45-59 years with Graves' hyperthyroidism.

V is TRBV5-1 and J is TRBJ2-3; 8 positions match TRBD2. Looked up from germline, CDR1 is SGHRS and CDR2 is YFSETQ. The CDR3 covers 18 residues. J lost 2 bases, V lost 3 bases, and 14 bases had no gene match. The CDR3 loop is CASSWLPLTSGNTDTQYF. In nucleotides, the CDR3 is TGCGCCAGCAGCTGGTTGCCCCTCACTAGCGGAAACACAGATACGCAGTATTTT. The entire variable domain, with the rest obtained from reference TRBV5-1 and TRBJ2-3, is as follows: KAGVTQTPRYLIKTRGQQVTLSCSPISGHRSVSWYQQTPGQGLQFLFEYFSETQRNKGNFPGRFSGRQFSNSRSEMNVSTLELGDSALYLCASSWLPLTSGNTDTQYFGPGTRLTVL.

This clonotype was observed at least ten times. This chain connects TRBV12-3 or TRBV12-4 to TRBJ2-5; D not certain. Trimming cost V 1 base and J 9 bases, with 6 bases left between them. The CDR3 sequence is 11 residues long. The CDR3 DNA follows: TGTGCCAGCAGTTTAGGGCTGGCCCAGTACTTC. Its protein is CASSLGLAQYF.

This clonotype was observed many times. V is TRBV2 and J is TRBJ2-5; D possibly corresponds to TRBD2 (7 bases). This CDR3 is built from 13 residues. The germline gives CDR1 SNHLY, CDR2 FYNNEI. Trimming left V 7 bases short and J 5 bases short, with 14 bases between. The CDR3 sequence: CASIRGARETQYF. CDR3 bases: TGTGCCAGCATTCGGGGGGCCAGGGAGACCCAGTACTTC.